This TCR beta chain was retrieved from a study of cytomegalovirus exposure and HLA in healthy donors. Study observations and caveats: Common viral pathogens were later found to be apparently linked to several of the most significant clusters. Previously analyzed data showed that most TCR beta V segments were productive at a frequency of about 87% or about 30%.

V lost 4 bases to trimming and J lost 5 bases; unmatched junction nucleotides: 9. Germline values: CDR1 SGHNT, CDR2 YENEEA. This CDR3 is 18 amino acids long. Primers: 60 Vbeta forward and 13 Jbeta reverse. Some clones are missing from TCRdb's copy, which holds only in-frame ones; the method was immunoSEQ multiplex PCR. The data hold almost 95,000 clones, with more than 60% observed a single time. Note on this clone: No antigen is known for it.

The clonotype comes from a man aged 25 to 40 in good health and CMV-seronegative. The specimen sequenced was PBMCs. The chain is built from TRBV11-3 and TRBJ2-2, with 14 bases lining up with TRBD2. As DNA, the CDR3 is TGTGCCAGCAGCTCCATTGGACTAGCGGGGGGAGGAACCGGGGAGCTGTTTTTT. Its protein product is CASSSIGLAGGGTGELFF.